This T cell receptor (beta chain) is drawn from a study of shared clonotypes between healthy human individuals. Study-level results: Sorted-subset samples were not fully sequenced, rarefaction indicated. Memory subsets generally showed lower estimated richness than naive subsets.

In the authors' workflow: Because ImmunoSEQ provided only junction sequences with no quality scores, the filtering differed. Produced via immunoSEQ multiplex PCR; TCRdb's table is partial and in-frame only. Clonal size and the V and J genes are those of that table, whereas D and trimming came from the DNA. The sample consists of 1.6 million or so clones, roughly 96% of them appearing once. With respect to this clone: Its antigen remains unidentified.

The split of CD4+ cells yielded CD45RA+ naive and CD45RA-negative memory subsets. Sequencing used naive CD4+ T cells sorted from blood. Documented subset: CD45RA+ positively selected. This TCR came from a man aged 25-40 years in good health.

In nucleotides, the CDR3 is TGCGCCCACGGGGATACGCAGTATTTT. It codes for CAHGDTQYF. The genes are TRBV4-1 and TRBJ2-3; D unresolved. This CDR3 contains 9 residues. Germline V lookup: CDR1 MGHRA, CDR2 YSYEKL. V was cut by 11 bases and J by 6 bases, with 6 bases left in between.